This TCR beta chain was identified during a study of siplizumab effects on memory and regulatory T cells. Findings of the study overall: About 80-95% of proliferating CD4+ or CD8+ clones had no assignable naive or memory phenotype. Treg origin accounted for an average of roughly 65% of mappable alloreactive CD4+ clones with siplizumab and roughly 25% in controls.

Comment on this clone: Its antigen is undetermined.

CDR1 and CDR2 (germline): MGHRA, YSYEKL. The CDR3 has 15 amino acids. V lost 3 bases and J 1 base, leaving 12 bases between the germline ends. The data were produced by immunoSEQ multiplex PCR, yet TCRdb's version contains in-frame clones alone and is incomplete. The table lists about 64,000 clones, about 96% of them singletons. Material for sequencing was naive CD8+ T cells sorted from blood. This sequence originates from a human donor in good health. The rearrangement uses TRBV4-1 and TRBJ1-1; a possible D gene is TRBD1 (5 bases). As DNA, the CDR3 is TGCGCCAGCAGCCATGCGGTGGGGGGGAACACTGAAGCTTTCTTT. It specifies CASSHAVGGNTEAFF.